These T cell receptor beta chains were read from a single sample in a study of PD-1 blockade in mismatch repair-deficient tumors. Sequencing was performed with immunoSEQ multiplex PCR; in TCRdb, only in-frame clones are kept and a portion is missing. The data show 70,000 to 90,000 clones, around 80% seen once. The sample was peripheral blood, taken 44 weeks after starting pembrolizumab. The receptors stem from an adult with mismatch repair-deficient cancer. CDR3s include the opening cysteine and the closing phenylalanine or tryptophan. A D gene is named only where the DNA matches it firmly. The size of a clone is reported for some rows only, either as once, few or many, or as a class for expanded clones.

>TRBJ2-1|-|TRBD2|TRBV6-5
CASSSQGLGGNEQFF
TGTGCCAGCAGTTCCCAAGGACTAGGTGGAAATGAGCAGTTCTTC
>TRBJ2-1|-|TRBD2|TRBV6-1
CASRGLASGNNEQFF
TGTGCCAGCAGGGGTCTCGCTAGCGGGAACAATGAGCAGTTCTTC
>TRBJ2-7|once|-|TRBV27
CASSLRSGSSYEQYF
TGTGCCAGCAGTTTAAGGTCAGGGAGCTCCTACGAGCAGTACTTC
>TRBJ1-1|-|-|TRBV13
CASSLSPTNTEAFF
TGTGCCAGCAGCCTATCCCCCACGAACACTGAAGCTTTCTTT
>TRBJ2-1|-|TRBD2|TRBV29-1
CSVDLWEGEYNEQFF
TGCAGCGTTGACTTGTGGGAGGGAGAATACAATGAGCAGTTCTTC
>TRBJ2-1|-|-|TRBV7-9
CASSLGATEQFF
TGTGCCAGCAGCTTGGGTGCCACTGAGCAGTTCTTC
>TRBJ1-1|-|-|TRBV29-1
CSVEDLGKNTEAFF
TGCAGCGTTGAAGATCTAGGAAAGAACACTGAAGCTTTCTTT
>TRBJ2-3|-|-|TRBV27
CASSFGVTLADTQYF
TGTGCCAGCAGTTTCGGTGTAACTCTGGCAGATACGCAGTATTTT
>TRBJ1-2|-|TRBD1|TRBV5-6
CASSLDRGYYGYTF
TGTGCCAGCAGCTTAGACAGGGGGTACTATGGCTACACCTTC
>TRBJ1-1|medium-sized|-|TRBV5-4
CASSLGHLNTEAFF
TGTGCCAGCAGCTTGGGACACTTGAACACTGAAGCTTTCTTT
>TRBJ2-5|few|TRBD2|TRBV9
CASSHAGTSTETQYF
TGTGCCAGCTCCCACGCCGGGACTAGCACCGAGACCCAGTACTTC
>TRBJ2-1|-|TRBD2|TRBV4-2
CASSQREIGTSYNEQFF
TGTGCCAGCAGCCAGCGTGAAATAGGGACTAGCTATAATGAGCAGTTCTTC
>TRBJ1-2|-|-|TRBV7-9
CASSLGSSSYRGYTF
TGTGCCAGCAGCTTGGGCAGCTCCTCATACCGGGGCTACACCTTC
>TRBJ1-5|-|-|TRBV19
CASSALSQGGNQPQHF
TGTGCCAGTAGTGCCCTGTCACAGGGAGGGAATCAGCCCCAGCATTTT
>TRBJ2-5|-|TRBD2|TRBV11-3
CASSFSREDFETQYF
TGTGCCAGCAGCTTCTCCCGGGAGGACTTCGAGACCCAGTACTTC
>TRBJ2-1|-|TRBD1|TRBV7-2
CASSERTGGYNEQFF
TGTGCCAGCAGCGAGCGGACAGGGGGGTACAATGAGCAGTTCTTC
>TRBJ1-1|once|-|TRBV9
CASTQGADTEAFF
TGTGCCAGCACCCAGGGCGCGGACACTGAAGCTTTCTTT
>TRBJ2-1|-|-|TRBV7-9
CASTMAGTGQFF
TGTGCCAGCACAATGGCCGGGACTGGACAGTTCTTC
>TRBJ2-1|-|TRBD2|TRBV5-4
CASSLSGAGDEQFF
TGTGCCAGCAGCCTTAGCGGGGCGGGGGATGAGCAGTTCTTC
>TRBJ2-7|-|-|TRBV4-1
CASSKGTRQQNSYEQYF
TGCGCCAGCAGCAAGGGAACCAGACAGCAAAACTCCTACGAGCAGTACTTC
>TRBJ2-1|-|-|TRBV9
CASSVGGASGSSYNEQFF
TGTGCCAGCAGCGTAGGGGGGGCTAGCGGAAGCTCCTACAATGAGCAGTTCTTC
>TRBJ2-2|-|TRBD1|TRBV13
CASSLTGQPPGELFF
TGTGCCAGCAGCTTGACGGGACAGCCCCCCGGGGAGCTGTTTTTT
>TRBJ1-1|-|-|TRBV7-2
CASTQTSGGPEAFF
TGTGCCAGCACCCAAACTTCGGGGGGGCCTGAAGCTTTCTTT
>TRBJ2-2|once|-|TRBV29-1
CSVEKITGELFF
TGCAGCGTTGAAAAAATCACCGGGGAGCTGTTTTTT
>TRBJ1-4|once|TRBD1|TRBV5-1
CASSRRGQGSEEKLFF
TGCGCCAGCAGCCGGAGAGGACAGGGTTCGGAAGAAAAACTGTTTTTT
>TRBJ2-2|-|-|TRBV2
CASSEALQGTGELFF
TGTGCCAGCAGTGAAGCGCTTCAGGGAACCGGGGAGCTGTTTTTT
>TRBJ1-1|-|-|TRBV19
CASRGHEAFF
TGTGCCAGTAGAGGGCATGAAGCTTTCTTT
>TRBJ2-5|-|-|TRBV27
CASRMGLGGETQYF
TGTGCCAGCAGGATGGGGCTAGGGGGAGAGACCCAGTACTTC
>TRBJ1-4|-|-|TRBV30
CAWSPRAGKLFF
TGTGCCTGGAGTCCCAGGGCGGGAAAACTGTTTTTT
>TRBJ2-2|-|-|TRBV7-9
CASRADGSIGELFF
TGTGCCAGCAGAGCGGACGGGTCAATCGGGGAGCTGTTTTTT
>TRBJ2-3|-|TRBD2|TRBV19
CASRSARGGTDTQYF
TGTGCCAGTAGGAGCGCCCGGGGGGGCACAGATACGCAGTATTTT
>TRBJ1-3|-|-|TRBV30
CAWIRKNSGNTIYF
TGTGCCTGGATTCGAAAGAACTCTGGAAACACCATATATTTT
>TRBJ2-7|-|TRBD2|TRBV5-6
CASSISGRPYEQYF
TGTGCCAGCAGTATTAGCGGGAGACCCTACGAGCAGTACTTC
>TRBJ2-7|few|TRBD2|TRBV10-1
CASSGLAGPEQYF
TGCGCCAGCAGTGGACTAGCGGGTCCTGAGCAGTACTTC
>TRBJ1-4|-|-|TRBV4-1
CASSQRGDEKLFF
TGCGCCAGCAGCCAAAGGGGCGATGAAAAACTGTTTTTT
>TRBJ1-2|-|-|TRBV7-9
CASRPDGSLYYGYTF
TGTGCCAGCAGACCGGACGGAAGCCTCTACTATGGCTACACCTTC
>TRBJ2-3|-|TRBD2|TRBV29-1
CSAVRGGLSTDTQYF
TGCAGCGCCGTCCGGGGGGGGCTCAGCACAGATACGCAGTATTTT
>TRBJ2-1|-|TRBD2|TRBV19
CASSSLAAYNEQFF
TGTGCCAGTAGCAGCCTAGCGGCCTACAATGAGCAGTTCTTC
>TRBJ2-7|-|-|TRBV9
CASSPLPSGSDEQYF
TGTGCCAGCAGCCCCCTCCCGAGCGGGTCTGACGAGCAGTACTTC
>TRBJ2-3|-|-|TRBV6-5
CASSSGLTDTQYF
TGTGCCAGCAGTTCCGGACTCACAGATACGCAGTATTTT
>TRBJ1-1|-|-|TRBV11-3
CASSLDGAGRAFF
TGTGCCAGCAGCTTAGATGGCGCAGGGCGAGCTTTCTTT